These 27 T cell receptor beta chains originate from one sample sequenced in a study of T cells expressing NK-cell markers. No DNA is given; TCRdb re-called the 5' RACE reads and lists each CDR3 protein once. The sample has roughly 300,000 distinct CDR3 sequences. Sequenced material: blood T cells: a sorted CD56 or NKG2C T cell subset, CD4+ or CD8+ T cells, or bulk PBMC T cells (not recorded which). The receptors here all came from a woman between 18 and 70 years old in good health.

CDR3 sequence reads: CASSQNRVTDTQYF. The rearrangement uses TRBV3-1 and TRBJ2-3; the D call from TCRdb, TRBD1, cannot be confirmed without DNA. The CDR3 contains 14 residues. In germline, CDR1 is LGHDT, CDR2 YNNKEL (reference sequence).

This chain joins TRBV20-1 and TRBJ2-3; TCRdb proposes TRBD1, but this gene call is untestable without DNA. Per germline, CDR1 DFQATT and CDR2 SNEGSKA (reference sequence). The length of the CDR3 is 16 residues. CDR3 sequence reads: CSAGPRELGHSDTQYF.

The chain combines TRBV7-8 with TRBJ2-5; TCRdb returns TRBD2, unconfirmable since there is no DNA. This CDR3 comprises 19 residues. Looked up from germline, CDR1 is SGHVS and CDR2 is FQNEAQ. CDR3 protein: CASSLALVAGYLRLETQYF.

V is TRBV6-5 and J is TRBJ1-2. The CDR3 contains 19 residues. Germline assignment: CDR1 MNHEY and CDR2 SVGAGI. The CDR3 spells CASSYSIPAHPAKLYGYTF.

The CDR3 sequence is CASSLAGMGGYTF. The V and J genes are TRBV7-6 and TRBJ1-2. This CDR3 has 13 amino acids. Germline V lookup: CDR1 SGHVS, CDR2 FNYEAQ.

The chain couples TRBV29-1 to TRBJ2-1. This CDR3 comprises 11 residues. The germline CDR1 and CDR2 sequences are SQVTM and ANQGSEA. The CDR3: CSGSRYNEQFF.

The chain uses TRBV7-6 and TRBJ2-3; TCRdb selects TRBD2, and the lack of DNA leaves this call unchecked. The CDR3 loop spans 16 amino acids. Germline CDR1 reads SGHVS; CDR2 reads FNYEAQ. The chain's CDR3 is CASSFSARNPPDTQYF.

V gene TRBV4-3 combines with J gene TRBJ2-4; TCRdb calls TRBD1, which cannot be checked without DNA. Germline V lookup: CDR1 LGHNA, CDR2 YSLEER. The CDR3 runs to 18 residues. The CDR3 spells CASSQDLVVWGTKNIQYF.

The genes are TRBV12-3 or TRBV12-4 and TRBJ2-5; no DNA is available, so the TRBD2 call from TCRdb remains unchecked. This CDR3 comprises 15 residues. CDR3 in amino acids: CASTLIAGVQETQYF.

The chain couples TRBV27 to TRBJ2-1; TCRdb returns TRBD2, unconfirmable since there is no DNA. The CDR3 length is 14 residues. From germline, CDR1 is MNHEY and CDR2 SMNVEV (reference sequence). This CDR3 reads CASKSGRQHNEQFF.

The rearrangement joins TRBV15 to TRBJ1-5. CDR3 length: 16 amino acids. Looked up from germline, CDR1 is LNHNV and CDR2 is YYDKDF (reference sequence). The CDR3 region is CATSRDGVKAVQPQHF.

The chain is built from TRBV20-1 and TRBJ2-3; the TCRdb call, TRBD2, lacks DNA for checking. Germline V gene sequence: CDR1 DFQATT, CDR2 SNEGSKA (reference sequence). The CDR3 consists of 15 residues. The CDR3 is CSARSPSGVGDTQYF.

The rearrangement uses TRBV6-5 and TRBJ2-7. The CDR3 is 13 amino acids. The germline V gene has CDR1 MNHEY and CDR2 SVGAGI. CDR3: CASSSSGNYEQYF.

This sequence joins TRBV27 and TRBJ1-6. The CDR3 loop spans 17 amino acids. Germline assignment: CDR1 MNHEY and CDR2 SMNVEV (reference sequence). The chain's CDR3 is CASSATVGRTYNSPLHF.

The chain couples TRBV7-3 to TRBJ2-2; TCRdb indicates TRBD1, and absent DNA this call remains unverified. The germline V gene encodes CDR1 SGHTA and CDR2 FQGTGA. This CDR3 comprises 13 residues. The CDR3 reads CASSRDRSGELFF.

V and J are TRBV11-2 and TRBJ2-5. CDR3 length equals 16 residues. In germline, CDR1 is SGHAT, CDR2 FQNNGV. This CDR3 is CASSLSLPSFQETQYF.

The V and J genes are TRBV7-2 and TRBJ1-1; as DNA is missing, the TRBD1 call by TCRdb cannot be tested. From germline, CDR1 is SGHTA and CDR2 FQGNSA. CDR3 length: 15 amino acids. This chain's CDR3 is CASSLERGYGTEAFF.

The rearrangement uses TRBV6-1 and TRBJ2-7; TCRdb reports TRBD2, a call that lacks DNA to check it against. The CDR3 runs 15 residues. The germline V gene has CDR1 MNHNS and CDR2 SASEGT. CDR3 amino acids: CASSPHRGTSGEQYF.

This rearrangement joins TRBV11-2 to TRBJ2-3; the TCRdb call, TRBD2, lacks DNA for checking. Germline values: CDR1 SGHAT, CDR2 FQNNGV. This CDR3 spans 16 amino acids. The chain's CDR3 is CASSSFGLGSTDTQYF.

The CDR3 is CASSPGLAGGPNTGELFF. The chain recombines TRBV5-1 with TRBJ2-2; the TCRdb call, TRBD2, lacks DNA for checking. Germline V gene lookup returns CDR1 SGHRS and CDR2 YFSETQ. The CDR3 sequence is 18 residues long.

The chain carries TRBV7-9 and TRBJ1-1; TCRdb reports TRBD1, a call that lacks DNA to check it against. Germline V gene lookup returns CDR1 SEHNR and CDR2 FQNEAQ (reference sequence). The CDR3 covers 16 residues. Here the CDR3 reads CASSPDRGFLNTEAFF.

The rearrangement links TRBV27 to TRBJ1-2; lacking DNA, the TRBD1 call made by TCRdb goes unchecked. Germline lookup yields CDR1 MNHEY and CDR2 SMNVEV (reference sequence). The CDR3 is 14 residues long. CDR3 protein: CASKYGAGGFGYTF.

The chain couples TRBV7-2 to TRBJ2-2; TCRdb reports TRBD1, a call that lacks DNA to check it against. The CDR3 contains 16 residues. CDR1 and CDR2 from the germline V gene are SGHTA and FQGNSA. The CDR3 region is CASSGRGGGRTGELFF. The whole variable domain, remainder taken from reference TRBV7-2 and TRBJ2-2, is GAGVSQSPSNKVTEKGKDVELRCDPISGHTALYWYRQSLGQGLEFLIYFQGNSAPDKSGLPSDRFSAERTGGSVSTLTIQRTQQEDSAVYLCASSGRGGGRTGELFFGEGSRLTVL.

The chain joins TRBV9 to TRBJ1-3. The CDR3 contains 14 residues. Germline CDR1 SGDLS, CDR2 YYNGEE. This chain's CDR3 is CASSKGISGNTIYF.

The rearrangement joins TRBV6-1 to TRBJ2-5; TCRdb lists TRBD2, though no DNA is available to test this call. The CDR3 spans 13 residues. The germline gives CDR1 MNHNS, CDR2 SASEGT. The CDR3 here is CASRILGEETQYF.

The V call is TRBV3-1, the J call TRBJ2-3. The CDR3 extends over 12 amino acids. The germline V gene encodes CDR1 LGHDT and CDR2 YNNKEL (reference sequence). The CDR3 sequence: CASSQVENTQYF.

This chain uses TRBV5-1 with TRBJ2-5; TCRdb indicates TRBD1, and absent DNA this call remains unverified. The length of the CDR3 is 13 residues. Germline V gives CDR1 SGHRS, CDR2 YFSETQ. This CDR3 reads CASSLPGKETQYF. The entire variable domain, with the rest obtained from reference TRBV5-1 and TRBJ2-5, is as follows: KAGVTQTPRYLIKTRGQQVTLSCSPISGHRSVSWYQQTPGQGLQFLFEYFSETQRNKGNFPGRFSGRQFSNSRSEMNVSTLELGDSALYLCASSLPGKETQYFGPGTRLLVL.